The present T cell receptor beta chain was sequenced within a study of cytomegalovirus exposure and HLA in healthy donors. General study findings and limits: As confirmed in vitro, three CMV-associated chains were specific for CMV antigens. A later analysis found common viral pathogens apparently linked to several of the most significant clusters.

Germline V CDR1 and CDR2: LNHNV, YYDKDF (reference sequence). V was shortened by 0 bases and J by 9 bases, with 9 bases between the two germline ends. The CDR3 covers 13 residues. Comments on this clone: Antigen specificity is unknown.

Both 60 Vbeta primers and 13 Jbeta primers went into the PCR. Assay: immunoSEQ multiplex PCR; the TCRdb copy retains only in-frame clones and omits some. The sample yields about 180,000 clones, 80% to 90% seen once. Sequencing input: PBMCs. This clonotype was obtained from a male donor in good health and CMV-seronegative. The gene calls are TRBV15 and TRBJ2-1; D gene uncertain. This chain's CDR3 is CATSRDGASEQFF. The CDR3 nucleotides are TGTGCCACCAGCAGAGACGGAGCAAGTGAGCAGTTCTTC.